The sequence of this TCR beta chain was determined in a study of cytomegalovirus exposure and HLA in healthy donors. The protocol was immunoSEQ multiplex PCR, while the TCRdb copy is restricted to in-frame clones and leaves out a portion. The sample includes around 400,000 clones, 86% seen only once; the top ten take 0.83%. Germline lookup yields CDR1 LNHDA and CDR2 SQIVND (reference sequence). J gave up 3 bases and V 3 bases, and 7 bases lay outside the gene matches. The CDR3 has 17 residues. Sequencing used PBMCs. This TCR was sampled from a woman younger than 30 in good health and CMV-seronegative. The V gene is TRBV19, the J gene TRBJ2-1; the match to TRBD2 covers 11 bases. This CDR3 is CASSIGGLAGYYNEQFF. DNA of the CDR3: TGTGCCAGTAGTATCGGAGGACTAGCGGGTTACTACAATGAGCAGTTCTTC.